This TCR beta chain was profiled in a study of cytomegalovirus exposure and HLA in healthy donors. Overall study: HLA-typed donors contributed about 85 million unique TCRs, which were held in an early data release. The study, taken as a whole, reports: Sequencing artifact likely explains a cluster of highly shared sequence variants.

On this clone: Its specificity is not known.

This CDR3 has 14 residues. Germline CDR1 MNHEY, CDR2 SVGAGI. V gave up 0 bases and J gave up 1 base, with 7 bases separating them. PCR involved 60 Vbeta and 13 Jbeta primers. TCRdb's copy holds only in-frame clones and misses some; the assay was immunoSEQ multiplex PCR. This table holds 100,000 to 150,000 clones, roughly 81% found once. This TCR derives from a woman aged 25 to 45 in good health and CMV-seronegative. The source material was PBMCs. The chain uses TRBV6-5 and TRBJ2-7; TRBD1 is a possible D gene (5 bases). The CDR3 loop reads CASSYSGLSYEQYF. DNA for the CDR3: TGTGCCAGCAGTTACTCGGGGCTGTCCTACGAGCAGTACTTC.